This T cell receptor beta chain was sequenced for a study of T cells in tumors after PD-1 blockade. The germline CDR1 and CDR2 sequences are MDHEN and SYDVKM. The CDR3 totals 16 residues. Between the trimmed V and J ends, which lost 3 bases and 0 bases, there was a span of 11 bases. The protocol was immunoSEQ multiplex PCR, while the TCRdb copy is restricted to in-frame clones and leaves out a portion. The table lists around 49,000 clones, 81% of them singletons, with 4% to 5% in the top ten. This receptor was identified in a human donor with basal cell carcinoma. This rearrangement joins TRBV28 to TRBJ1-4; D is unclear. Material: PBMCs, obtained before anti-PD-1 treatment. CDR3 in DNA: TGTGCCAGCAGTTTGGTACTTGGTTCAACTAATGAAAAACTGTTTTTT. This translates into CASSLVLGSTNEKLFF.